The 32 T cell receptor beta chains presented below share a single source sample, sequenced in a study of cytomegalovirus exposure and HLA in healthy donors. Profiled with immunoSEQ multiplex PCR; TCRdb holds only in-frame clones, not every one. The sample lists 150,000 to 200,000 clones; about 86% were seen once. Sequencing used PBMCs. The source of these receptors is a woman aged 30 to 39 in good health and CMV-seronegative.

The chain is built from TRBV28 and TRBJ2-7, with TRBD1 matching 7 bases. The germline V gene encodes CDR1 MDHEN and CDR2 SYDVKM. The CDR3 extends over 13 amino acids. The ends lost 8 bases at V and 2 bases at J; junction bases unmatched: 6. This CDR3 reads CASSSGQPYEQYF. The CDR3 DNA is TGTGCCAGCTCCTCGGGACAGCCCTACGAGCAGTACTTC. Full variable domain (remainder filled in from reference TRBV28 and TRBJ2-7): DVKVTQSSRYLVKRTGEKVFLECVQDMDHENMFWYRQDPGLGLRLIYFSYDVKMKEKGDIPEGYSVSREKKERFSLILESASTNQTSMYLCASSSGQPYEQYFGPGTRLTVT.

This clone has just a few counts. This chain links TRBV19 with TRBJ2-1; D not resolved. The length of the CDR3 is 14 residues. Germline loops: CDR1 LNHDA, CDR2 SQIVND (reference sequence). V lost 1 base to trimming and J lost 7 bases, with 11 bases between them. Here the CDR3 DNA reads TGTGCCAGTAGTATAGGCGCGACCAAGAATGAGCAGTTCTTC. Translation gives CASSIGATKNEQFF.

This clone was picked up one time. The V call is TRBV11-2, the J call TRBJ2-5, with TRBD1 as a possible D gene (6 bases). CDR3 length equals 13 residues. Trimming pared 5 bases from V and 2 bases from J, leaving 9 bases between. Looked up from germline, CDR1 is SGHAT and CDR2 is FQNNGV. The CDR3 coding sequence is TGTGCCAGCAGCCTACAGGGTCAAGAGACCCAGTACTTC. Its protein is CASSLQGQETQYF.

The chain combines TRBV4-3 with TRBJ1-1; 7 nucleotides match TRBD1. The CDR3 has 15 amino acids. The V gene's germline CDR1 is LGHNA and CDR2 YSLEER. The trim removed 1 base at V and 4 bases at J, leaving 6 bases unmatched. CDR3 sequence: CASSQGQGFGTEAFF. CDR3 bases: TGCGCCAGCAGCCAAGGACAGGGTTTCGGCACTGAAGCTTTCTTT.

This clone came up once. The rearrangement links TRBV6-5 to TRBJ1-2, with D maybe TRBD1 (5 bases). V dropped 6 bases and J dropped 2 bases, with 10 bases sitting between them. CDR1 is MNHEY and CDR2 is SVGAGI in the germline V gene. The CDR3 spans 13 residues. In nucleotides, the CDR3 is TGTGCCAGCAGCCCGGGACGGAACTATGGCTACACCTTC. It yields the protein CASSPGRNYGYTF.

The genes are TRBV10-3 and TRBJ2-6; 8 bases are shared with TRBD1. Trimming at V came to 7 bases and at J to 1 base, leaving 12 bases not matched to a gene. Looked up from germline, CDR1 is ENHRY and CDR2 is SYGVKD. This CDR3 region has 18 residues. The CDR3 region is CAINDRGRSESGANVLTF. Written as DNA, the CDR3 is TGTGCCATCAATGACAGGGGCCGCTCCGAGTCTGGGGCCAACGTCCTGACTTTC.

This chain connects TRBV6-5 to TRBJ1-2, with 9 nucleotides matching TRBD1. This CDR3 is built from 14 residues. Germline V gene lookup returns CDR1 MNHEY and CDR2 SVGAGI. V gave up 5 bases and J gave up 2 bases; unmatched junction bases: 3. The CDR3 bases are TGTGCCAGCAGTCGGACAGGGGAAAACTATGGCTACACCTTC. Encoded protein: CASSRTGENYGYTF.

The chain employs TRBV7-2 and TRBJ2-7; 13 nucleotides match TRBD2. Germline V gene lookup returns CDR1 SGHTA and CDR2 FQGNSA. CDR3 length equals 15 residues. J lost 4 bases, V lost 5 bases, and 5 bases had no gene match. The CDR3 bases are TGTGCCAGCAGCCCACTAGCGGGGGGGCGGTACGAGCAGTACTTC. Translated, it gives CASSPLAGGRYEQYF.

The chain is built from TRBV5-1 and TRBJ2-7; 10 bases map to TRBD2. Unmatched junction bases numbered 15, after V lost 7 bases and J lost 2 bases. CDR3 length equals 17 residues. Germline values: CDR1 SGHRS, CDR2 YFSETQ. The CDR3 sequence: CASSSGRALTTPYEQYF. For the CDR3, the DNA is TGCGCCAGCTCCAGCGGGAGGGCCTTAACGACCCCCTACGAGCAGTACTTC.

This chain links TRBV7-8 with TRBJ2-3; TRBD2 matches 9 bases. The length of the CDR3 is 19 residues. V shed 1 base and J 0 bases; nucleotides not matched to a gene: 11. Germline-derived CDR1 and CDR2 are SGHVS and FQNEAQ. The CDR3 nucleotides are TGTGCCAGCAGCTTAGAACCAGCGGGAGGCGCCATTAGCACAGATACGCAGTATTTT. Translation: CASSLEPAGGAISTDTQYF.

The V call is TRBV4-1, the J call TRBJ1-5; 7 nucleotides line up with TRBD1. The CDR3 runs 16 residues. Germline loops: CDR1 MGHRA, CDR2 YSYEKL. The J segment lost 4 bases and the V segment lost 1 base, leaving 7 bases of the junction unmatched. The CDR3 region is CASSQGGTAMNQPQHF. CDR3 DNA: TGCGCCAGCAGCCAAGGCGGGACAGCGATGAATCAGCCCCAGCATTTT.

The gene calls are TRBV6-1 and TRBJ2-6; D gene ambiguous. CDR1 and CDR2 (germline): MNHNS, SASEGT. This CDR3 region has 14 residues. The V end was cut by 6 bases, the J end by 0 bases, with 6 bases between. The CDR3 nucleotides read TGTGCCAGCAGCCATAGCTCTGGGGCCAACGTCCTGACTTTC. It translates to CASSHSSGANVLTF.

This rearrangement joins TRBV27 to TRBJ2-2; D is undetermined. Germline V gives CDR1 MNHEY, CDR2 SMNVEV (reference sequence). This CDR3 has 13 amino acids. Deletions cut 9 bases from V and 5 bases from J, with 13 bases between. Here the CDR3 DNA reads TGTGCCAGTAAAAACCTGGGGACCGGGGAGCTGTTTTTT. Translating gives CASKNLGTGELFF.

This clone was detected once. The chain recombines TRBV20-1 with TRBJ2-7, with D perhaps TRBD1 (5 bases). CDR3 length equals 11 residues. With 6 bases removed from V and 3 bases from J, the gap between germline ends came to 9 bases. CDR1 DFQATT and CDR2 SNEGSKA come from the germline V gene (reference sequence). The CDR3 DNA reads TGCAGTGCGAACCAGGGCTACGAGCAGTACTTC. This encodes CSANQGYEQYF.

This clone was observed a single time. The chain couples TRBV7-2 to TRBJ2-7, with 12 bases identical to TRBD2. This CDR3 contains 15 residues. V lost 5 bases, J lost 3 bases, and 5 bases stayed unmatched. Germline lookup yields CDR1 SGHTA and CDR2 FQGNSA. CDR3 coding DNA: TGTGCCAGCAGCCCTAGCGGGGGGGCCGTCTACGAGCAGTACTTC. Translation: CASSPSGGAVYEQYF.

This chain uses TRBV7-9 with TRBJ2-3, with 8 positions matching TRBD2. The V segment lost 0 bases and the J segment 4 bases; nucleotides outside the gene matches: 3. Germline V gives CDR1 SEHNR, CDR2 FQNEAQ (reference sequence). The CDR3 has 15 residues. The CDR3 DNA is TGTGCCAGCAGCTTAGCCCAGCGGGAGTCAGATACGCAGTATTTT. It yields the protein CASSLAQRESDTQYF.

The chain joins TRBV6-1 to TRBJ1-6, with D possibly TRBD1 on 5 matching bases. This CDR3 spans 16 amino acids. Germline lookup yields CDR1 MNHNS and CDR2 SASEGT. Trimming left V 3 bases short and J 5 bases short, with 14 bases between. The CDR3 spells CASSDGTAPDNSPLHF. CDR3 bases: TGTGCCAGCAGTGATGGGACCGCCCCGGATAATTCACCCCTCCACTTT.

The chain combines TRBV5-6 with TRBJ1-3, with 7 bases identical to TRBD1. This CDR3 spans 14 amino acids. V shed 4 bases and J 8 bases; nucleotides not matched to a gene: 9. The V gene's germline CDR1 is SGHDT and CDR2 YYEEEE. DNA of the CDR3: TGTGCCAGCAGCCTACGGGACAGAGGAGACACCATATATTTT. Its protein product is CASSLRDRGDTIYF.

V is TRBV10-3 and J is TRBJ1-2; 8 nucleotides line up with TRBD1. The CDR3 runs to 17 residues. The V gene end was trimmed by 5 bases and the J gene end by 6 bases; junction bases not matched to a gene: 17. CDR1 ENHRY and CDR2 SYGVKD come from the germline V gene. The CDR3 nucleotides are TGTGCCATCAGTTCTGTACCAGGGGGCCCCGGGGGGAATGGCTACACCTTC. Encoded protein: CAISSVPGGPGGNGYTF.

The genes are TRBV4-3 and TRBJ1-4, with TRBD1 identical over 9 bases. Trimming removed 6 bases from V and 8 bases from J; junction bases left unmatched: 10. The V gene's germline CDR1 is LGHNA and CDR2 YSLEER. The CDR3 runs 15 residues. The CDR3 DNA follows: TGCGCCAGCAGTTATACAGGGGGCGGGGGGGAAAAACTGTTTTTT. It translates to CASSYTGGGGEKLFF.

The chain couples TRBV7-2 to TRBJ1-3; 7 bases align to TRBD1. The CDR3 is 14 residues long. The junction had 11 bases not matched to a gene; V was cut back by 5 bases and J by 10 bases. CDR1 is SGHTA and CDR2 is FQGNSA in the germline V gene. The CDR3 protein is CASSRRPETGTIYF. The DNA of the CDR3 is TGTGCCAGCAGCAGGCGACCAGAGACAGGGACCATATATTTT.

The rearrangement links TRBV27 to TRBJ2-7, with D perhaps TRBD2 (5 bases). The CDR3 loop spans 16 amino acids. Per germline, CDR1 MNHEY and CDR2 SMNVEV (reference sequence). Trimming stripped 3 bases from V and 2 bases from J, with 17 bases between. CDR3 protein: CASSFGQTGGAYEQYF. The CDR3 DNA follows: TGTGCCAGCAGTTTCGGTCAGACCGGAGGCGCCTACGAGCAGTACTTC.

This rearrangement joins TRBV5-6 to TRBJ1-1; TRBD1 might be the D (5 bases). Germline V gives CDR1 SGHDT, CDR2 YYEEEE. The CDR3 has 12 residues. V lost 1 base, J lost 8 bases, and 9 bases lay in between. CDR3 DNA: TGTGCCAGCAGCTTGAATGACAGAGAAGCTTTCTTT. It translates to CASSLNDREAFF.

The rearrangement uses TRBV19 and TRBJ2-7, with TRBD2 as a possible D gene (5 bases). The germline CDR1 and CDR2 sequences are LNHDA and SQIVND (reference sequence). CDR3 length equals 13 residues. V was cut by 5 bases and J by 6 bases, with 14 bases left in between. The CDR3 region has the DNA TGTGCCAGTAGTTCCACGGGATCCGGCGAGCAGTACTTC. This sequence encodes CASSSTGSGEQYF.

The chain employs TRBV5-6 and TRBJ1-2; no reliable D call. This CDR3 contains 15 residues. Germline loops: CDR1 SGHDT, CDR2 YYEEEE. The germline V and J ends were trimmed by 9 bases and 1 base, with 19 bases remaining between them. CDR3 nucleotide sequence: TGTGCCACCGCCTTCTTAGACGGTATTAACTATGGCTACACCTTC. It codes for CATAFLDGINYGYTF.

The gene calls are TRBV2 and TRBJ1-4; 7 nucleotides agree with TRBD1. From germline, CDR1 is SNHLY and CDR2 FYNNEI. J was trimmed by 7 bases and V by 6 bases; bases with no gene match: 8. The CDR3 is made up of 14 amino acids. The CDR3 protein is CASSSRDRSEKLFF. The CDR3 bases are TGTGCCAGCAGCTCCCGGGACAGAAGTGAAAAACTGTTTTTT. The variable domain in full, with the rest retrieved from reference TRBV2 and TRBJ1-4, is EPEVTQTPSHQVTQMGQEVILRCVPISNHLYFYWYRQILGQKVEFLVSFYNNEISEKSEIFDDQFSVERPDGSNFTLKIRSTKLEDSAMYFCASSSRDRSEKLFFGSGTQLSVL.

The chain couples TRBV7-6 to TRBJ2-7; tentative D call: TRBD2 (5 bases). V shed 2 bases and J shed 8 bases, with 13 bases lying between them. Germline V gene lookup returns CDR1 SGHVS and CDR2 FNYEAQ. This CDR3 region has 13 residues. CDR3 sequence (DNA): TGTGCCAGCAGCTTATCTCTAGCAGACAAGCAGTACTTC. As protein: CASSLSLADKQYF.

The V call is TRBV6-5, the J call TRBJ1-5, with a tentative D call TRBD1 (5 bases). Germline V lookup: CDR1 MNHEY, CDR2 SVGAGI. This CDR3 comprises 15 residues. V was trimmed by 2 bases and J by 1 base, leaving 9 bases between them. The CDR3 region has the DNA TGTGCCAGCAGTTACGGCAGGGCGAGCAATCAGCCCCAGCATTTT. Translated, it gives CASSYGRASNQPQHF.

The CDR3 loop is CASSGMMSGGTYEQYF. DNA for the CDR3: TGTGCCAGCAGTGGAATGATGAGCGGGGGAACTTACGAGCAGTACTTC. The chain joins TRBV6-6 to TRBJ2-7, with 8 bases aligning to TRBD2. Germline V gives CDR1 MNHNY, CDR2 SVGAGI (reference sequence). This CDR3 has 16 amino acids. The J segment lost 4 bases and the V segment lost 5 bases, leaving 13 bases of the junction unmatched.

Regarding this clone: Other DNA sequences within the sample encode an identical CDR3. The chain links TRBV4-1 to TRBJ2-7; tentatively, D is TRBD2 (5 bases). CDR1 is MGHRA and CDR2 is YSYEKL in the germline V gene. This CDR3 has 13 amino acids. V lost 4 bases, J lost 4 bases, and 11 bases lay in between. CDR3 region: CASSPGSGYEQYF. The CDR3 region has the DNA TGCGCCAGCAGCCCCGGGTCGGGGTACGAGCAGTACTTC.

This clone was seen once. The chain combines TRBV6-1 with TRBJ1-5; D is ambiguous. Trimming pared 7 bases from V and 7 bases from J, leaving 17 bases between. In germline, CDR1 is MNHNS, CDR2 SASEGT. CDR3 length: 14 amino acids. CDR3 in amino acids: CASIFTGSKQPQHF. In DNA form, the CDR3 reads TGTGCCAGCATTTTCACGGGGTCAAAACAGCCCCAGCATTTT.

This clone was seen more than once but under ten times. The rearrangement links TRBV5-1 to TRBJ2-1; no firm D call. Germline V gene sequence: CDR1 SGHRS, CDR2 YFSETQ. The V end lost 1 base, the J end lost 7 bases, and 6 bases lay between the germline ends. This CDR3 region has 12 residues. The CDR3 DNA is TGCGCCAGCAGCTTGCGGCCTAATGAGCAGTTCTTC. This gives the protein CASSLRPNEQFF. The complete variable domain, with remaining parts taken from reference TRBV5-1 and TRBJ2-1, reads KAGVTQTPRYLIKTRGQQVTLSCSPISGHRSVSWYQQTPGQGLQFLFEYFSETQRNKGNFPGRFSGRQFSNSRSEMNVSTLELGDSALYLCASSLRPNEQFFGPGTRLTVL.